This passage covers 20 T cell receptor beta chains from one sample sequenced in a study of cytomegalovirus exposure and HLA in healthy donors. It was with 60 Vbeta and 13 Jbeta primers that the PCR ran. Generated by immunoSEQ multiplex PCR, the TCRdb table keeps only in-frame clones and is missing some. The sample lists fewer than 65,000 clones; approximately 80% were seen once. The sample consisted of PBMCs. These receptors all come from a woman in her forties in good health and CMV-seropositive.

The chain carries TRBV6-6 and TRBJ1-3, with D possibly TRBD1 on 6 matching bases. Trimming pared 2 bases from V and 4 bases from J, leaving 12 bases between. CDR3 length: 15 amino acids. The germline CDR1 and CDR2 sequences are MNHNY and SVGAGI (reference sequence). CDR3 amino acids: CASSYGGPGGNTIYF. The CDR3 DNA follows: TGTGCCAGCAGTTACGGGGGCCCAGGAGGAAACACCATATATTTT.

The rearrangement joins TRBV7-3 to TRBJ1-2; 7 nucleotides agree with TRBD1. CDR1 SGHTA and CDR2 FQGTGA come from the germline V gene. Unmatched junction bases numbered 5, after V lost 4 bases and J lost 6 bases. CDR3 length equals 13 residues. CDR3 in amino acids: CASSSTGQHGYTF. DNA for the CDR3: TGTGCCAGCAGCTCAACGGGACAGCATGGCTACACCTTC.

This clone was seen only a few times. The J gene is TRBJ1-5, the V gene TRBV6-1; D remains ambiguous. CDR1 MNHNS and CDR2 SASEGT come from the germline V gene. The CDR3 has 15 residues. V lost 5 bases, J lost 0 bases, and 11 bases lay in between. The CDR3 bases are TGTGCCAGCAGTCCATATGGAGGTAGCAATCAGCCCCAGCATTTT. Protein product: CASSPYGGSNQPQHF.

This sequence joins TRBV28 and TRBJ1-1, with D perhaps TRBD1 (5 bases). The CDR3 covers 12 residues. V was shortened by 6 bases and J by 6 bases, with 11 bases between the two germline ends. Per germline, CDR1 MDHEN and CDR2 SYDVKM. The CDR3 loop reads CASRGQVAEAFF. In DNA form, the CDR3 reads TGTGCCAGCAGGGGGCAGGTGGCTGAAGCTTTCTTT. Filled out from reference TRBV28 and TRBJ1-1, the complete variable domain reads DVKVTQSSRYLVKRTGEKVFLECVQDMDHENMFWYRQDPGLGLRLIYFSYDVKMKEKGDIPEGYSVSREKKERFSLILESASTNQTSMYLCASRGQVAEAFFGQGTRLTVV.

The gene calls are TRBV29-1 and TRBJ1-2; D uncertain. The CDR3 contains 11 residues. From germline, CDR1 is SQVTM and CDR2 ANQGSEA. V was clipped by 5 bases and J by 2 bases, with 6 bases between them. CDR3 bases: TGCAGCGTTATAGTGAACTATGGCTACACCTTC. Translating gives CSVIVNYGYTF.

This clone was counted a single time. The genes are TRBV27 and TRBJ2-7, with 10 bases that match TRBD2. Germline loops: CDR1 MNHEY, CDR2 SMNVEV (reference sequence). The V and J ends lost 2 bases and 2 bases, in that order; junction bases with no gene match: 3. This CDR3 is 15 amino acids long. The CDR3 nucleotides are TGTGCCAGCAGTTTAACTAGCGGGGAGACCTACGAGCAGTACTTC. Amino acid sequence: CASSLTSGETYEQYF.

This clone has just a few counts. The chain uses TRBV5-1 and TRBJ1-1; TRBD1 aligns across 7 bases. CDR3 size: 16 residues. After removal of 5 bases from V and 3 bases from J, the junction contained 13 bases not matched to a gene. Germline assignment: CDR1 SGHRS and CDR2 YFSETQ. The CDR3 DNA reads as TGCGCCAGCAGATGGATAACAGGGGTGGGGTACACTGAAGCTTTCTTT. This gives the protein CASRWITGVGYTEAFF.

V gene TRBV30 combines with J gene TRBJ1-2; maybe TRBD1 (5 bases). Germline CDR1 GTSNPN, CDR2 SVGIG (reference sequence). V was pared by 3 bases and J by 5 bases, with 13 bases between. The CDR3 covers 13 residues. The CDR3 DNA follows: TGTGCCTGGAGAACCCTCGGGGGGTATGGCTACACCTTC. It translates to CAWRTLGGYGYTF.

The chain carries TRBV23-1 and TRBJ2-7; 13 bases are shared with TRBD2. TRBV23-1 is noted as an ORF with a role that remains uncertain. This CDR3 has 19 amino acids. J was trimmed by 3 bases and V by 2 bases; bases with no gene match: 13. The CDR3 DNA reads as TGCGCCAGCAGTCAACACATGCGACTAGCGGGGGGCCCCATCTACGAGCAGTACTTC. It codes for CASSQHMRLAGGPIYEQYF.

The chain links TRBV5-1 to TRBJ2-7; TRBD1 aligns across 7 bases. CDR1 and CDR2 from the germline V gene are SGHRS and YFSETQ. The CDR3 consists of 15 residues. The ends lost 0 bases at V and 6 bases at J; junction bases unmatched: 9. The CDR3 DNA is TGCGCCAGCAGCTTGGATCCGACAGGGAAGGGCGAGCAGTACTTC. Translated: CASSLDPTGKGEQYF.

This CDR3 is CASSEGQRGSPLHF. For the CDR3, the DNA is TGTGCCAGCAGTGAGGGACAAAGGGGTTCACCCCTCCACTTT. V gene TRBV6-5 combines with J gene TRBJ1-6; maybe TRBD1 (6 bases). Germline values: CDR1 MNHEY, CDR2 SVGAGI. The CDR3 is 14 residues long. V lost 5 bases, J lost 9 bases, and 14 bases lay in between.

For the CDR3, the DNA is TGTGCCAGCTCACCACCGGGCGCAGCAAATTCACCCCTCCACTTT. Amino acids: CASSPPGAANSPLHF. The genes are TRBV18 and TRBJ1-6; no reliable D call. In germline, CDR1 is KGHSH, CDR2 LQKENI. This CDR3 has 15 residues. The germline V and J ends were trimmed by 0 bases and 7 bases, with 10 bases remaining between them.

Remarks on this clone: Mismatch with germline at one junction end may stem from a read error. This same CDR3 is encoded by further DNA sequences in the sample. The chain carries TRBV5-6 and TRBJ2-5, with 7 bases identical to TRBD1. There are 16 residues in the CDR3. CDR1 is SGHDT and CDR2 is YYEEEE in the germline V gene. The CDR3 DNA reads TGTGCCAGCAGCTTGGACAGGGGAGCCGATGGGGAGACTCAGTACTTC. This codes for CASSLDRGADGETQYF.

The V call is TRBV18, the J call TRBJ1-3; D not certain. CDR3 length: 12 residues. Germline values: CDR1 KGHSH, CDR2 LQKENI. Trimming took off 6 bases at V and 2 bases at J, with 5 bases between the two ends. The DNA of the CDR3 is TGTGCCAGCTCCCCCACTGGAAACACCATATATTTT. Translation gives CASSPTGNTIYF.

The table lists this clone with a count of one. The gene calls are TRBV5-5 and TRBJ2-2, with a weak D call TRBD1 (5 bases). Deletions cut 5 bases from V and 4 bases from J, with 15 bases between. The V gene's germline CDR1 is SGHKS and CDR2 YYEKEE (reference sequence). The CDR3 spans 15 residues. The CDR3 loop reads CASRPGDRITGELFF. CDR3 in DNA: TGTGCCAGCAGACCCGGCGACAGAATCACCGGGGAGCTGTTTTTT. The variable domain in full, with the rest retrieved from reference TRBV5-5 and TRBJ2-2, is DAGVTQSPTHLIKTRGQQVTLRCSPISGHKSVSWYQQVLGQGPQFIFQYYEKEERGRGNFPDRFSARQFPNYSSELNVNALLLGDSALYLCASRPGDRITGELFFGEGSRLTVL.

This clone was counted once. The V and J genes are TRBV10-2 and TRBJ1-1; weak D call: TRBD1 (6 bases). This CDR3 region has 13 residues. Trimming cost V 8 bases and J 3 bases, with 13 bases left between them. Germline V gene data show CDR1 as WSHSY and CDR2 as SAAADI. The CDR3 DNA is TGCGCCAGCTCCCGGGACACCTACACTGAAGCTTTCTTT. Residues: CASSRDTYTEAFF.

The CDR3 spells CASSQTVVNTEAFF. As DNA, the CDR3 is TGCGCCAGCAGCCAGACAGTGGTGAACACTGAAGCTTTCTTT. The chain uses TRBV4-3 and TRBJ1-1; D might be TRBD1 (5 bases). The V end lost 3 bases, the J end lost 0 bases, and 8 bases lay between the germline ends. There are 14 residues in the CDR3. CDR1 LGHNA and CDR2 YSLEER come from the germline V gene.

The genes are TRBV6-1 and TRBJ1-2, with TRBD1 matching 7 bases. Trimming took 2 bases from V and 8 from J; bases not matched to a gene: 8. Germline CDR1 reads MNHNS; CDR2 reads SASEGT. This CDR3 spans 14 amino acids. The CDR3 here is CASSEHRGSQGYTF. The CDR3 DNA follows: TGTGCCAGCAGTGAACACAGGGGAAGTCAGGGCTACACCTTC.

This clone is labeled medium-sized. The chain recombines TRBV7-2 with TRBJ1-2; perhaps TRBD1 as D (6 bases). The CDR3 length is 15 residues. Germline V CDR1 and CDR2: SGHTA, FQGNSA. Trimming took off 5 bases at V and 5 bases at J, with 18 bases between the two ends. The CDR3 sequence is CASSLMQGMIYGYTF. Here the CDR3 DNA reads TGTGCCAGCAGCCTAATGCAGGGGATGATATATGGCTACACCTTC.

V gene TRBV5-1 combines with J gene TRBJ2-3; 7 bases match TRBD1. V gave up 0 bases and J gave up 4 bases; unmatched junction bases: 11. The CDR3 totals 17 residues. The germline gives CDR1 SGHRS, CDR2 YFSETQ. DNA of the CDR3: TGCGCCAGCAGCTTGGGACACCGGGACAGTAAGGCAGATACGCAGTATTTT. Translation gives CASSLGHRDSKADTQYF.